This TCR beta chain was recovered during a study of persistence of HIV-infected CD4 T cells. This was the immunoSEQ version 4 assay in survey mode. The table came from immunoSEQ multiplex PCR; TCRdb's copy has only in-frame clones and leaves some out. The sample carries approximately 39,000 clones, around four fifths recorded once. On this clone: Antigen specificity is unknown.

An overlapping HIV-1 Gag peptide pool stimulated these cells at 0.85 to 1 ug/peptide/mL. CD40L-negative CD69-negative CD45RO-high memory CD4+ T cells were sorted as populations depleted of antigen-responding cells. This TCR derives from an adult with HIV. The donor label of this sample is uncertain. Specimen: cultured CD4+ T cells from PBMCs, collected from a patient who received antiretroviral therapy.

CDR3 loop: CASRRDEKLFF. The CDR3 coding sequence is TGTGCCAGTAGAAGGGATGAAAAACTGTTTTTT. This chain connects TRBV19 to TRBJ1-4; no firm D call. This CDR3 has 11 amino acids. V was pared by 6 bases and J by 6 bases, with 5 bases between. CDR1 is LNHDA and CDR2 is SQIVND in the germline V gene (reference sequence).